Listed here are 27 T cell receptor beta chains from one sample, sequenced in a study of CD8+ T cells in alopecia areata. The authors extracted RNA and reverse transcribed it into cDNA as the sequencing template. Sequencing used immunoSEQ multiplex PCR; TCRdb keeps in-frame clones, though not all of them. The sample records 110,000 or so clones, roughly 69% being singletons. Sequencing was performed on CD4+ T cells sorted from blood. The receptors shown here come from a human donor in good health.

In nucleotides, the CDR3 is TGCGCCAGCAGCCTGATAAGGTGGACAAAGGGGCTCGAGCAGTACTTC. Its protein product is CASSLIRWTKGLEQYF. The chain has TRBV23-1 and TRBJ2-7; D is perhaps TRBD1 (5 bases). TRBV23-1 is an ORF for which the function is uncertain. The CDR3 extends over 16 amino acids. Trimming cost V 6 bases and J 6 bases, with 24 bases left between them.

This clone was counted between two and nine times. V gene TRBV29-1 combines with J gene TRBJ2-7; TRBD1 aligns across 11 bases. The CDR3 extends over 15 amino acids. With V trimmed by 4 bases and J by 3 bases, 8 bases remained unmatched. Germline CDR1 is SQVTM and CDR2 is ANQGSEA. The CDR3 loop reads CSVGGQGGFGYEQYF. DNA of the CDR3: TGCAGCGTTGGGGGACAGGGGGGCTTCGGCTACGAGCAGTACTTC.

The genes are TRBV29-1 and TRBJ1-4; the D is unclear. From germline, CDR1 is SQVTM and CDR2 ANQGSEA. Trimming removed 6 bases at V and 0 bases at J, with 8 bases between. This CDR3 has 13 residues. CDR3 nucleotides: TGCAGCGTGCGGTGGCCAACTAATGAAAAACTGTTTTTT. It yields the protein CSVRWPTNEKLFF.

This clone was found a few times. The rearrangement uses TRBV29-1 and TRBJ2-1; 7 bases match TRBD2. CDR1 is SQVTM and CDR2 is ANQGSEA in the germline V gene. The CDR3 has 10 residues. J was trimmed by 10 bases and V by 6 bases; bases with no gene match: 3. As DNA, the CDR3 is TGCAGCGTGGGGGGGTTAGAGCAGTTCTTC. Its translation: CSVGGLEQFF.

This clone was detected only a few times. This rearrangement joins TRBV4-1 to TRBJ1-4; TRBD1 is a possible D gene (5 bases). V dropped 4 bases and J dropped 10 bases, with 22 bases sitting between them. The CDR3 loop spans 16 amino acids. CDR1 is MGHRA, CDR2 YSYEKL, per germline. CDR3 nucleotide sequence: TGCGCCAGCAGCCTACTCGCCGGGACCCAGGACGGAAAACTGTTTTTT. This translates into CASSLLAGTQDGKLFF.

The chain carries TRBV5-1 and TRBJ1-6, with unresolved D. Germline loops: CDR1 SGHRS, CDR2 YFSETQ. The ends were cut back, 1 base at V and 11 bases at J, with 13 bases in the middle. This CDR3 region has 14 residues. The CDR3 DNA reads TGCGCCAGCAGCTTGTCCGGGGAATTGCCACCCCTCCACTTT. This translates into CASSLSGELPPLHF. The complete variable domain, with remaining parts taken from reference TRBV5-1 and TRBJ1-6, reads KAGVTQTPRYLIKTRGQQVTLSCSPISGHRSVSWYQQTPGQGLQFLFEYFSETQRNKGNFPGRFSGRQFSNSRSEMNVSTLELGDSALYLCASSLSGELPPLHFGNGTRLTVT.

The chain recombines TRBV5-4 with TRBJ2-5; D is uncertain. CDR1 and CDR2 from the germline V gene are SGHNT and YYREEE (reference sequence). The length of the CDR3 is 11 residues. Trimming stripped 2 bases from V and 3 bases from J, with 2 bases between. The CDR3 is CASSFEETQYF. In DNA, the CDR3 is TGTGCCAGCAGCTTCGAAGAGACCCAGTACTTC.

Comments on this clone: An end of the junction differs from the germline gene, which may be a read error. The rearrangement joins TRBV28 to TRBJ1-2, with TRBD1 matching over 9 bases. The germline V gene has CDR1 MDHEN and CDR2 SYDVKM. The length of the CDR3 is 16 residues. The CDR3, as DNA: TGTGCCAGCAGTCCTGCCCTCTCCCGGGACAGGGAGCCGAGGGCCTTC. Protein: CASSPALSRDREPRAF.

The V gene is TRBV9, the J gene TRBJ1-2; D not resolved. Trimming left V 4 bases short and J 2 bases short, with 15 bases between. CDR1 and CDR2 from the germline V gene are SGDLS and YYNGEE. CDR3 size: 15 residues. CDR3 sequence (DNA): TGTGCCAGCAGCCCCCTCCCCAGAGAGAACTATGGCTACACCTTC. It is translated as CASSPLPRENYGYTF.

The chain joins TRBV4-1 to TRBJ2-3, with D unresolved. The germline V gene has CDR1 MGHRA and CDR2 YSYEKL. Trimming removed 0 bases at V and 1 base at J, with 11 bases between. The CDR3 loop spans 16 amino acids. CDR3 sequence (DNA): TGCGCCAGCAGCCAAGAATCGAGAACGGGCACAGATACGCAGTATTTT. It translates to CASSQESRTGTDTQYF.

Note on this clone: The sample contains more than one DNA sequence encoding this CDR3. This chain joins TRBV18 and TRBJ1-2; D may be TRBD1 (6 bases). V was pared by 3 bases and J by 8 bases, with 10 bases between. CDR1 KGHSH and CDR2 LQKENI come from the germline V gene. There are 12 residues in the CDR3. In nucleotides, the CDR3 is TGTGCCAGCTCACCGTCAGGGGACGGCTACACCTTC. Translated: CASSPSGDGYTF.

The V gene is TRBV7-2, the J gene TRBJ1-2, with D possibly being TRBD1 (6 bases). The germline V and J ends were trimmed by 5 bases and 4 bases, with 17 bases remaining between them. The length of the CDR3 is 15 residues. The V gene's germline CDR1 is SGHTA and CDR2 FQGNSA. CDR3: CASSQQGRIVYGYTF. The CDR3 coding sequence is TGTGCCAGCAGCCAACAGGGAAGGATAGTCTATGGCTACACCTTC.

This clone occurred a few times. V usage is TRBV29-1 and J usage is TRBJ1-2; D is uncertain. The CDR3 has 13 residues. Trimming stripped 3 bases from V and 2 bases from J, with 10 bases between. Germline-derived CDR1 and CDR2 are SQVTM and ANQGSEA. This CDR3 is CSVDLSINYGYTF. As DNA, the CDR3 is TGCAGCGTTGACCTCAGCATCAACTATGGCTACACCTTC.

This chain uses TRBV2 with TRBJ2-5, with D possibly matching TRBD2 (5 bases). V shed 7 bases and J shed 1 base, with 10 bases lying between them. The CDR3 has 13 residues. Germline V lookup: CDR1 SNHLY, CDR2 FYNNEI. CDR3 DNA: TGTGCCAGCACCCGAGCGGTCCAAGAGACCCAGTACTTC. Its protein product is CASTRAVQETQYF.

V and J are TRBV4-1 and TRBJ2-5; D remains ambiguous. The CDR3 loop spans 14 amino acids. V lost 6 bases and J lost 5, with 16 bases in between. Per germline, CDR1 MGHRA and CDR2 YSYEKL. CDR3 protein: CASSPSTVWETQYF. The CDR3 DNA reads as TGCGCCAGCAGTCCCTCGACGGTTTGGGAGACCCAGTACTTC.

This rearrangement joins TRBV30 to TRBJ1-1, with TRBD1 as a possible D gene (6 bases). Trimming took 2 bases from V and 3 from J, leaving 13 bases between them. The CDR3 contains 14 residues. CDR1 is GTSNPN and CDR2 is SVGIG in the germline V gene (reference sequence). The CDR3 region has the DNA TGTGCCTGGAGTCCCAACAGGGATGACACTGAAGCTTTCTTT. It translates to CAWSPNRDDTEAFF. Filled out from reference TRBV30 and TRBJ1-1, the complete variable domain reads SQTIHQWPATLVQPVGSPLSLECTVEGTSNPNLYWYRQAAGRGLQLLFYSVGIGQISSEVPQNLSASRPQDRQFILSSKKLLLSDSGFYLCAWSPNRDDTEAFFGQGTRLTVV.

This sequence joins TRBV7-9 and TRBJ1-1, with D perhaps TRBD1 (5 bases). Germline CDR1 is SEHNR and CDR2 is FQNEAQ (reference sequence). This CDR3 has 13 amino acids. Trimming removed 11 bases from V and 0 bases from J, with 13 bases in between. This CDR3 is CAGTGTVNTEAFF. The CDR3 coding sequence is TGTGCCGGGACCGGGACGGTGAACACTGAAGCTTTCTTT.

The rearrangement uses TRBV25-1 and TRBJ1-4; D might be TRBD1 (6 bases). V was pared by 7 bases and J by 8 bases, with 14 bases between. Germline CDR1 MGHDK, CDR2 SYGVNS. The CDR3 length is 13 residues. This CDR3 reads CASKRQGREKLFF. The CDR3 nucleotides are TGTGCCAGCAAGAGGCAGGGGCGAGAAAAACTGTTTTTT.

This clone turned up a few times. CDR3 sequence: CATTPASTTYEQYF. For the CDR3, the DNA is TGTGCCACCACCCCTGCGAGTACGACCTACGAGCAGTACTTC. This chain links TRBV6-5 with TRBJ2-7; D not certain. V was trimmed by 10 bases and J by 2 bases, leaving 18 bases between them. The CDR3 is 14 residues long. The germline V gene has CDR1 MNHEY and CDR2 SVGAGI.

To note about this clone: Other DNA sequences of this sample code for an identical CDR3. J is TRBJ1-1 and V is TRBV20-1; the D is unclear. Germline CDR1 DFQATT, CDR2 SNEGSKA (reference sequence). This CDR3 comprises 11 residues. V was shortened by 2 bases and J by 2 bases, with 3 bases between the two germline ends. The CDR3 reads CSARKNTEAFF. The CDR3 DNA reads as TGCAGTGCTAGAAAAAACACTGAAGCTTTCTTT.

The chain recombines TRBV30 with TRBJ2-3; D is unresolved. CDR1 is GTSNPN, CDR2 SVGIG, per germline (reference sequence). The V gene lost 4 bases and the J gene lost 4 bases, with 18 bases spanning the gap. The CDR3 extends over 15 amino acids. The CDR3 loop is CAWTEPSRVADTQYF. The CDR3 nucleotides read TGTGCCTGGACCGAACCGTCCCGTGTCGCAGATACGCAGTATTTT.

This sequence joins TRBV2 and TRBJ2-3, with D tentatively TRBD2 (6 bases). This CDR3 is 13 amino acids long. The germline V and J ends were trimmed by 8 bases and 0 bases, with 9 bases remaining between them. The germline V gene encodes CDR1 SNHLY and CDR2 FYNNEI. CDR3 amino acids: CASGGDSTDTQYF. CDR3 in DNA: TGTGCCAGCGGCGGGGATAGCACAGATACGCAGTATTTT.

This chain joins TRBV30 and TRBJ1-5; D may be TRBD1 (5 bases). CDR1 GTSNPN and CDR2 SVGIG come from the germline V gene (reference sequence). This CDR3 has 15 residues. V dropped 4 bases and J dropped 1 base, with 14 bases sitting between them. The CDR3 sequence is CAWTARGRSNQPQHF. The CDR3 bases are TGTGCCTGGACTGCAAGGGGTAGGAGCAATCAGCCCCAGCATTTT.

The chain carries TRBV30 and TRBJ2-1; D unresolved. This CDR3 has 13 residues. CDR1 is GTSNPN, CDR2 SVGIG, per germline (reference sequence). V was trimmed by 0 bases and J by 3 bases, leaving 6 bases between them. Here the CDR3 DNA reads TGTGCCTGGAGTGTCAGGATCTACAATGAGCAGTTCTTC. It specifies CAWSVRIYNEQFF.

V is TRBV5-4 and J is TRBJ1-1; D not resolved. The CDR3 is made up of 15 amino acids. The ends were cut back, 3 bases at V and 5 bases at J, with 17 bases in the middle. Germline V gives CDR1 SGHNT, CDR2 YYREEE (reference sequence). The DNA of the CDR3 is TGTGCCAGCAGCTCGCCGGACGGGCGGGAAACTGAAGCTTTCTTT. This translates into CASSSPDGRETEAFF.

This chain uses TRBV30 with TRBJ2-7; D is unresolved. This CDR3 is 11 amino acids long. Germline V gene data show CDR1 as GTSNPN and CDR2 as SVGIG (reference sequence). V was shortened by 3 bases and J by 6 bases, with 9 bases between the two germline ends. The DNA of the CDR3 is TGTGCCTGGAGCCACCGGGCCGAGCAGTACTTC. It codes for CAWSHRAEQYF.

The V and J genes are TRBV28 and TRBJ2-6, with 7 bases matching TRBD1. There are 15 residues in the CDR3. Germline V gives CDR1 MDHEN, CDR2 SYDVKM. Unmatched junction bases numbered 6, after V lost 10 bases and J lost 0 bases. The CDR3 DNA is TGTGCCACCAGGGACAGCTACTCTGGGGCCAACGTCCTGACTTTC. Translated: CATRDSYSGANVLTF.